This T cell receptor beta chain was found in a study of metastatic and nonmetastatic thyroid tumors (dated by TCRdb to the early 2020s). A note on the overall study: Repertoires from peripheral blood and from tumor or nodule tissue samples of malignant and benign thyroid patients were compared. The study at large found these results: In both blood and tumor samples, malignant tumors were reported to have significantly higher TCR beta diversity than benign nodules.

The method behind the library was PCR. Sequencer: Illumina HiSeq 4000. High-throughput sequencing was used to profile the TCR beta-chain CDR3 region of each patient. Processing in the source paper ran as follows. The researchers built a classifier to tell apart papillary thyroid cancer patients with distant metastasis, based on CDR3 differences among clinicopathological groups. Repertoire diversity was assessed with the Shannon index, and tumor-blood repertoire similarity with the Morisita-Horn index. TCRdb trimmed public reads at Q25 via fastp, called clones via MiXCR and kept in-frame beta chains. For this entry, the V and J calls and clone size follow TCRdb and not the study's own pipeline. Within this sample are some 23,000 clones, with roughly 11% of them counted one time only. The ten top clones hold 25% to 30% of the sample. CDR1 SQVTM and CDR2 ANQGSEA were looked up in the germline V gene. Between the V and J ends, shortened by 6 bases and 2 bases respectively, the junction contains 14 bases. The CDR3 goes from the cysteine to the phenylalanine over 13 residues. Just the 39-base CDR3 DNA is kept, in frame starting at base 1.

This clone was recorded many times. There is no known antigen for this receptor. Per-base quality was not reported, and no clone a single base away is much larger than it. No treatment had been received by any patient before thyroid surgery. Patient clinical samples collected from the early 2010s to the late 2010s were retrospectively analysed using T-cell receptor beta sequencing. The sample consisted of blood. This TCR was sampled from a female donor with papillary thyroid cancer or a benign thyroid nodule (not recorded which). Some clones in this sample may be carry-over from other donors' samples. The chain is made from TRBV29-1 and TRBJ2-7; a tentative D match to TRBD2 spans 6 bases. The CDR3 is CSVNLAPAYEQYF. The nucleotide sequence reads as follows: TGCAGCGTAAATCTAGCGCCCGCCTACGAGCAGTACTTC.